This entry describes one TCR beta chain. Its antigen is not known. One end of the junction does not line up with germline, which may come from a read error. TCRdb re-analysed the 5' RACE reads in MiXCR, keeping a single row per CDR3 protein. The sample yields a few hundred thousand distinct CDR3 sequences, about 20% seen once. Germline V gene lookup returns CDR1 MNHEY and CDR2 SVGEGT. This CDR3 is 12 amino acids long. This sample was included in a study of CD8 T cells in ankylosing spondylitis. Study-level points and caveats: Clones tied to disease were said to be significantly enriched in matched ankylosing spondylitis synovial fluid. Researchers report that disease-linked clones proved CD8+ and relatively rare in peripheral blood. One TCR beta motif, made up of 7 or 8 highly homologous variants, appeared characteristic of ankylosing spondylitis blood.

The sample consisted of blood, either unsorted or a sorted T cell fraction (not recorded which). This sequence was found in a male donor with ankylosing spondylitis or in good health (not recorded which). The V call is TRBV6-2 or TRBV6-3, the J call TRBJ2-4, with 7 positions matching TRBD2. The DNA for the CDR3 is TGTGCCAGCAGTTTACCGGGGGGTAGCGTCAACTTC. This encodes CASSLPGGSVNF.